Listed here are 13 T cell receptor beta chains from one sample, sequenced in a study of cytomegalovirus exposure and HLA in healthy donors. In the PCR, 60 Vbeta and 13 Jbeta primers were used. This table comes from immunoSEQ multiplex PCR, and its TCRdb copy is limited to in-frame clones, with some not included. The sample lists more than 150,000 clones, 82% occurring once. Sequencing used PBMCs. The receptor source for this set is a man aged 35-49 years in good health and CMV-seronegative.

The genes are TRBV30 and TRBJ1-3; the D is unclear. V lost 3 bases and J lost 0, with 12 bases in between. Germline loops: CDR1 GTSNPN, CDR2 SVGIG (reference sequence). The CDR3 is made up of 15 amino acids. CDR3 protein: CAWSAGSSSGNTIYF. Here the CDR3 DNA reads TGTGCCTGGAGCGCAGGCTCAAGCTCTGGAAACACCATATATTTT.

The chain has TRBV6-5 and TRBJ1-1, with D maybe TRBD1 (5 bases). The CDR3 contains 14 residues. Germline loops: CDR1 MNHEY, CDR2 SVGAGI. Trimming removed 7 bases from V and 3 bases from J, with 15 bases in between. The CDR3 spells CASKYARAHTEAFF. For the CDR3, the DNA is TGTGCCAGCAAATACGCCAGGGCACACACTGAAGCTTTCTTT.

In its sample, this clone was seen a few times. The chain employs TRBV18 and TRBJ2-7, with 9 bases that match TRBD1. Germline assignment: CDR1 KGHSH and CDR2 LQKENI. V lost 8 bases to trimming and J lost 6 bases; unmatched junction nucleotides: 8. This CDR3 is built from 13 residues. CDR3 loop: CASLGQGGAEQYF. The CDR3 nucleotides read TGTGCCAGCCTGGGACAGGGCGGGGCCGAGCAGTACTTC.

The rearrangement links TRBV18 to TRBJ2-6; 12 bases align to TRBD1. Germline V gene lookup returns CDR1 KGHSH and CDR2 LQKENI. J gave up 3 bases and V 3 bases, and 9 bases lay outside the gene matches. The CDR3 length is 19 residues. CDR3 residues: CASSPHPGQGAVGANVLTF. The CDR3 nucleotides read TGTGCCAGCTCACCTCATCCGGGACAGGGGGCGGTTGGGGCCAACGTCCTGACTTTC. Looking up the rest from reference TRBV18 and TRBJ2-6 gives the full variable domain: NAGVMQNPRHLVRRRGQEARLRCSPMKGHSHVYWYRQLPEEGLKFMVYLQKENIIDESGMPKERFSAEFPKEGPSILRIQQVVRGDSAAYFCASSPHPGQGAVGANVLTFGAGSRLTVL.

The chain carries TRBV7-2 and TRBJ1-1; a weak D match, TRBD1 (6 bases). V shed 2 bases and J shed 7 bases, with 11 bases lying between them. Looked up from germline, CDR1 is SGHTA and CDR2 is FQGNSA. CDR3 size: 13 residues. The CDR3: CASSLSQGNEAFF. In DNA form, the CDR3 reads TGTGCCAGCAGCTTATCACAGGGAAATGAAGCTTTCTTT.

V usage is TRBV28 and J usage is TRBJ1-2; D perhaps matches TRBD1 (5 bases). Trimming took 2 bases from V and 4 from J, leaving 11 bases between them. Looked up from germline, CDR1 is MDHEN and CDR2 is SYDVKM. The CDR3 consists of 14 residues. DNA for the CDR3: TGTGCCAGCAGTTTAGGCACAGGCTTCTATGGCTACACCTTC. This translates into CASSLGTGFYGYTF.

The chain combines TRBV5-1 with TRBJ2-5; 10 bases fit TRBD1. Germline V gene lookup returns CDR1 SGHRS and CDR2 YFSETQ. The V segment lost 4 bases and the J segment 2 bases; nucleotides outside the gene matches: 5. This CDR3 has 15 amino acids. The CDR3 is CASSRGDRGQETQYF. CDR3 nucleotide sequence: TGCGCCAGCAGCCGCGGGGACAGGGGACAAGAGACCCAGTACTTC. Using reference TRBV5-1 and TRBJ2-5 for the parts outside the CDR3, the full variable domain is KAGVTQTPRYLIKTRGQQVTLSCSPISGHRSVSWYQQTPGQGLQFLFEYFSETQRNKGNFPGRFSGRQFSNSRSEMNVSTLELGDSALYLCASSRGDRGQETQYFGPGTRLLVL.

This chain connects TRBV7-3 to TRBJ2-2; TRBD2 aligns across 8 bases. This CDR3 has 16 residues. The germline V gene has CDR1 SGHTA and CDR2 FQGTGA. V was clipped by 5 bases and J by 0 bases; unmatched bases: 5. This CDR3 is CASSPRGATNTGELFF. CDR3 coding DNA: TGTGCCAGCAGCCCGCGGGGGGCGACGAACACCGGGGAGCTGTTTTTT.

J is TRBJ1-1 and V is TRBV5-5; D remains ambiguous. From germline, CDR1 is SGHKS and CDR2 YYEKEE (reference sequence). Trimming removed 4 bases from V and 0 bases from J, with 13 bases in between. The CDR3 has 15 amino acids. The CDR3 nucleotides are TGTGCCAGCAGCCCAGTGGGCCATCTGAACACTGAAGCTTTCTTT. Its translation is CASSPVGHLNTEAFF.

The chain uses TRBV28 and TRBJ1-4; 10 bases line up with TRBD1. Germline loops: CDR1 MDHEN, CDR2 SYDVKM. This CDR3 has 15 residues. V shed 5 bases and J 8 bases; nucleotides not matched to a gene: 8. The CDR3 here is CASSHRDRGLEKLFF. In DNA, the CDR3 is TGTGCCAGCAGTCACCGGGACAGGGGACTCGAAAAACTGTTTTTT. The variable domain in full, with the rest retrieved from reference TRBV28 and TRBJ1-4, is DVKVTQSSRYLVKRTGEKVFLECVQDMDHENMFWYRQDPGLGLRLIYFSYDVKMKEKGDIPEGYSVSREKKERFSLILESASTNQTSMYLCASSHRDRGLEKLFFGSGTQLSVL.

V and J are TRBV30 and TRBJ2-7; D possibly corresponds to TRBD2 (5 bases). V was clipped by 8 bases and J by 5 bases, with 13 bases between them. The CDR3 is 11 residues long. Looked up from germline, CDR1 is GTSNPN and CDR2 is SVGIG (reference sequence). In nucleotides, the CDR3 is TGTGCCCAAAGTGAGGGTCACGAGCAGTACTTC. Protein: CAQSEGHEQYF.

The rearrangement uses TRBV5-1 and TRBJ1-1; tentative D call: TRBD1 (6 bases). Germline loops: CDR1 SGHRS, CDR2 YFSETQ. The CDR3 totals 15 residues. The germline V and J ends were trimmed by 3 bases and 1 base, with 13 bases remaining between them. The CDR3 sequence is CASSWGTFENTEAFF. DNA of the CDR3: TGCGCCAGCAGCTGGGGGACATTTGAGAACACTGAAGCTTTCTTT.

This clone showed up just a few times. The chain has TRBV14 and TRBJ1-5; TRBD1 agrees at 8 bases. The V and J ends lost 1 base and 3 bases, in that order; junction bases with no gene match: 11. CDR3 length: 18 amino acids. Germline assignment: CDR1 SGHDN and CDR2 FVKESK. This CDR3 is CASSQGTGRPINNQPQHF. In DNA, the CDR3 is TGTGCCAGCAGCCAAGGGACAGGGCGGCCCATCAACAATCAGCCCCAGCATTTT. The whole variable domain, remainder taken from reference TRBV14 and TRBJ1-5, is EAGVTQFPSHSVIEKGQTVTLRCDPISGHDNLYWYRRVMGKEIKFLLHFVKESKQDESGMPNNRFLAERTGGTYSTLKVQPAELEDSGVYFCASSQGTGRPINNQPQHFGDGTRLSIL.